This is a list of T cell receptor beta chains from one sample in a study of cytomegalovirus exposure and HLA in healthy donors. The method was immunoSEQ multiplex PCR; TCRdb's version includes in-frame clones alone and lacks a portion of them. Among roughly 92,000 clones listed, about 80% were seen once. Sequenced material: PBMCs. These receptors all come from a man aged 50 to 60 in good health and CMV-seropositive. Both conserved end residues are part of each CDR3. A D gene is named only where the DNA matches it firmly. A row's size may be missing; if present it is once, few, many or a size class.

CDR3 protein | CDR3 DNA | D gene | J gene | clone size | V gene | CDR3 length
CASSSTGTSGWEQYF | TGTGCCAGCAGCTCCACCGGGACTAGCGGTTGGGAGCAGTACTTC | TRBD2 | TRBJ2-7 | NA | TRBV6-1 | 15
CASSRGGGTEAFF | TGTGCCAGCTCAAGAGGGGGGGGGACTGAAGCTTTCTTT | NA | TRBJ1-1 | NA | TRBV18 | 13
CATSSASYEQYF | TGTGCCACCTCTAGCGCGAGCTACGAGCAGTACTTC | NA | TRBJ2-7 | NA | TRBV28 | 12
CASGAGVDGYTF | TGTGCCAGCGGCGCCGGGGTTGATGGCTACACCTTC | NA | TRBJ1-2 | NA | TRBV5-6 | 12
CASRGRAGAGELFF | TGTGCCAGCAGGGGGAGGGCGGGCGCCGGGGAGCTGTTTTTT | TRBD2 | TRBJ2-2 | once | TRBV7-2 | 14
CASSPGAGRDQFF | TGTGCCAGCAGCCCGGGAGCGGGAAGAGACCAGTTCTTC | TRBD2 | TRBJ2-1 | few | TRBV7-2 | 13
CASSSPTSPTEAFF | TGTGCCAGCAGTTCCCCGACATCACCCACTGAAGCTTTCTTT | NA | TRBJ1-1 | NA | TRBV6-1 | 14
CAIRGPGQADEQYF | TGTGCCATCAGAGGCCCGGGACAGGCCGACGAGCAGTACTTC | TRBD1 | TRBJ2-7 | once | TRBV10-3 | 14
CASSLLEPGILYEQYF | TGTGCCAGCAGCTTATTGGAACCGGGGATCCTTTACGAGCAGTACTTC | NA | TRBJ2-7 | NA | TRBV7-8 | 16
CASSGDRESYTF | TGTGCCAGCAGTGGGGACAGGGAATCCTACACCTTC | TRBD1 | TRBJ1-2 | NA | TRBV6-1 | 12
CASRARVLGNEQFF | TGTGCCAGCAGGGCCAGGGTTTTAGGCAATGAGCAGTTCTTC | NA | TRBJ2-1 | NA | TRBV6-5 | 14
CASSLLSRTSGVYNEQFF | TGTGCCAGCAGCTTATTGTCCCGGACTAGCGGGGTATACAATGAGCAGTTCTTC | TRBD2 | TRBJ2-1 | NA | TRBV7-3 | 18
CASSLSAGKATNEKLFF | TGCGCCAGCAGCTTGTCGGCAGGGAAAGCAACTAATGAAAAACTGTTTTTT | NA | TRBJ1-4 | NA | TRBV5-1 | 17
CASSYDESLYNEQFF | TGTGCCAGCAGTTATGATGAGAGCCTTTACAATGAGCAGTTCTTC | NA | TRBJ2-1 | NA | TRBV27 | 15
CASGPPDRVNTGELFF | TGTGCCAGCGGACCCCCGGACAGAGTGAACACCGGGGAGCTGTTTTTT | NA | TRBJ2-2 | NA | TRBV27 | 16
CASSLTSGAETQYF | TGTGCCAGCAGCTTAACTAGCGGGGCTGAGACCCAGTACTTC | TRBD2 | TRBJ2-5 | NA | TRBV7-3 | 14
CASSYSWEAGGPCVSIEQFF | TGTGCCAGCAGTTACTCTTGGGAAGCGGGAGGGCCATGTGTGTCCATAGAGCAGTTCTTC | TRBD2 | TRBJ2-1 | NA | TRBV6-7 | 20
CASSDSSGANVLTF | TGTGCCAGCAGTGACAGTTCTGGGGCCAACGTCCTGACTTTC | NA | TRBJ2-6 | NA | TRBV27 | 14
CSSSSSTGGFGFGTQYF | TGTTCCAGCAGCTCCTCTACAGGGGGTTTTGGCTTTGGGACCCAGTACTTC | TRBD1 | TRBJ2-5 | medium-sized | TRBV7-9 | 17
CASSLLAGVETQYF | TGTGCCAGCAGCCTGCTAGCGGGAGTGGAGACCCAGTACTTC | TRBD2 | TRBJ2-5 | NA | TRBV5-6 | 14
CASSLEAGTEAFF | TGTGCCAGCAGCTTAGAGGCGGGAACTGAAGCTTTCTTT | NA | TRBJ1-1 | NA | TRBV7-9 | 13
CATSRTSGVRQYF | TGTGCCACCAGTCGGACTAGCGGGGTTCGGCAGTACTTC | TRBD2 | TRBJ2-7 | NA | TRBV15 | 13
CAWSAHQAMNTEAFF | TGTGCCTGGAGTGCGCATCAGGCTATGAACACTGAAGCTTTCTTT | NA | TRBJ1-1 | NA | TRBV30 | 15
CSVEQGAGTEAFF | TGCAGCGTTGAACAGGGGGCAGGAACTGAAGCTTTCTTT | TRBD1 | TRBJ1-1 | NA | TRBV29-1 | 13
CASSAPRNDPYNEQFF | TGTGCCAGTAGTGCCCCTAGAAACGACCCCTACAATGAGCAGTTCTTC | NA | TRBJ2-1 | NA | TRBV19 | 16
CASSLASRQFGYTF | TGTGCCAGCAGCTTAGCGTCCAGGCAGTTTGGCTACACCTTC | NA | TRBJ1-2 | NA | TRBV7-2 | 14
CASSPGEQIEQYF | TGTGCCAGCAGCCCCGGGGAGCAGATCGAGCAGTACTTC | NA | TRBJ2-7 | NA | TRBV7-6 | 13
CASSQSNQPQHF | TGTGCCAGCAGCCAAAGCAATCAGCCCCAGCATTTT | NA | TRBJ1-5 | NA | TRBV7-2 | 12
CASSVTSGSYEQYF | TGCGCCAGCAGCGTCACTAGCGGGAGCTACGAGCAGTACTTC | TRBD2 | TRBJ2-7 | few | TRBV5-1 | 14
CASSKVKRESYEQYF | TGTGCCAGCAGCAAAGTCAAACGGGAGTCCTACGAGCAGTACTTC | NA | TRBJ2-7 | NA | TRBV21-1 | 15
CASRGHRDLNEQFF | TGTGCCAGCCGAGGGCATCGGGATCTCAATGAGCAGTTCTTC | NA | TRBJ2-1 | NA | TRBV27 | 14
CASSQGTAALGNEQFF | TGTGCCAGCAGCCAAGGTACAGCGGCCCTGGGGAATGAGCAGTTCTTC | NA | TRBJ2-1 | NA | TRBV4-2 | 16
CASSLSESGANGLTF | TGTGCCAGCAGCTTATCAGAGTCTGGGGCCAACGGCCTGACTTTC | NA | TRBJ2-6 | NA | TRBV7-9 | 15
CAISGHSGNTIYF | TGTGCCATTTCGGGACACTCTGGAAACACCATATATTTT | NA | TRBJ1-3 | NA | TRBV7-6 | 13
CASSVQRGRTDTQYF | TGTGCCAGCAGTGTTCAGCGGGGCCGCACAGATACGCAGTATTTT | TRBD2 | TRBJ2-3 | NA | TRBV2 | 15
CASSYSRQGNQPQHF | TGTGCCAGCAGTTACTCGAGACAGGGAAATCAGCCCCAGCATTTT | TRBD1 | TRBJ1-5 | NA | TRBV6-5 | 15
CASRTPAGGGAGNTIYF | TGTGCCAGCAGAACTCCAGCCGGGGGGGGTGCTGGAAACACCATATATTTT | NA | TRBJ1-3 | few | TRBV2 | 17
CASSRTGETGNTIYF | TGTGCCAGCAGTCGGACAGGGGAGACTGGAAACACCATATATTTT | TRBD1 | TRBJ1-3 | few | TRBV2 | 15